A selection of T cell receptor beta chains follows, all from one sample in a study of blood T cells in healthy people across ages. MiXCR, applied by TCRdb to the 5' RACE reads, yields one record per CDR3 protein. The sample carries more than 650,000 distinct CDR3 sequences, over 20% recorded once. Sequencing was done on a sample of blood. The receptor source for this set is a man in his sixties or seventies in good health. Each CDR3 is given with its conserved first and last residue. Fields, in order: J gene, clone size, D gene, CDR3 length, V gene, CDR3 DNA, CDR3 protein. The D gene is left open where the match is weak. A row's size may be missing; if present it is once, few, many or a size class.

j_call: TRBJ2-3
clone_size: many
d_call: TRBD2
cdr3_length: 17
v_call: TRBV9
cdr3_nt: TGTGCCAGCAGCGTCCGTTCCGGGACTAGCGGCACAGATACGCAGTATTTT
cdr3_aa: CASSVRSGTSGTDTQYF

j_call: TRBJ2-1
clone_size: -
d_call: -
cdr3_length: 16
v_call: TRBV9
cdr3_nt: TGTGCCAGCAGCGTAGATGGGGGGGCGTCTAGAAATGAGCAGTTCTTC
cdr3_aa: CASSVDGGASRNEQFF

j_call: TRBJ1-1
clone_size: many
d_call: -
cdr3_length: 13
v_call: TRBV5-1
cdr3_nt: TGTGCCAGCAGTTTAGCGGGATACACTGAAGCTTTCTTT
cdr3_aa: CASSLAGYTEAFF

j_call: TRBJ1-2
clone_size: few
d_call: -
cdr3_length: 13
v_call: TRBV20-1
cdr3_nt: TGCAGTGCTAGTCCTAACGGGGGCGAAGGCTACACCTTC
cdr3_aa: CSASPNGGEGYTF

j_call: TRBJ2-1
clone_size: -
d_call: TRBD1
cdr3_length: 14
v_call: TRBV6-1
cdr3_nt: TGTGCCAGCAGTGAAGCCCAGGGGGCAAATGAGCAGTTCTTC
cdr3_aa: CASSEAQGANEQFF

j_call: TRBJ1-3
clone_size: -
d_call: -
cdr3_length: 16
v_call: TRBV5-1
cdr3_nt: TGCGCCAGCAGCTTGGAGGGGTCAATCTCTGGAAACACCATATATTTT
cdr3_aa: CASSLEGSISGNTIYF

j_call: TRBJ2-1
clone_size: -
d_call: TRBD1
cdr3_length: 15
v_call: TRBV6-5
cdr3_nt: TGTGCCAGCTCCTACGACAGGGGCGAAAACAATGAGCAGTTCTTC
cdr3_aa: CASSYDRGENNEQFF

j_call: TRBJ1-1
clone_size: few
d_call: -
cdr3_length: 14
v_call: TRBV7-9
cdr3_nt: TGTGCCAGCAGCACCATTCGAGGGGGGACTGAAGCTTTCTTT
cdr3_aa: CASSTIRGGTEAFF

j_call: TRBJ2-3
clone_size: -
d_call: -
cdr3_length: 13
v_call: TRBV10-3
cdr3_nt: TGTGCCATCAGTGATGGGGCTGGAGATACGCAGTATTTT
cdr3_aa: CAISDGAGDTQYF

j_call: TRBJ2-5
clone_size: -
d_call: -
cdr3_length: 12
v_call: TRBV29-1
cdr3_nt: TGCAGCGGGGCCCCCATTATAGGGACCCAGTACTTC
cdr3_aa: CSGAPIIGTQYF

j_call: TRBJ2-2
clone_size: few
d_call: -
cdr3_length: 15
v_call: TRBV29-1
cdr3_nt: TGCAGCGTTGTCGGCGGGTTGCGGAACACCGGGGAGCTGTTTTTT
cdr3_aa: CSVVGGLRNTGELFF

j_call: TRBJ2-3
clone_size: -
d_call: -
cdr3_length: 15
v_call: TRBV11-2
cdr3_nt: TGTGCCAGCAGCTTTTCGGGACCCGACACAGATACGCAGTATTTT
cdr3_aa: CASSFSGPDTDTQYF

j_call: TRBJ2-1
clone_size: -
d_call: TRBD1
cdr3_length: 15
v_call: TRBV24-1
cdr3_nt: TGTGCCACCAGTGACACGGGACAGGGGTCCAATGAGCAGTTCTTC
cdr3_aa: CATSDTGQGSNEQFF

j_call: TRBJ2-4
clone_size: few
d_call: -
cdr3_length: 14
v_call: TRBV7-9
cdr3_nt: TGTGCCAGCAGCTTAGTGGCGGATACAGACATTCAGTACTTC
cdr3_aa: CASSLVADTDIQYF

j_call: TRBJ2-5
clone_size: many
d_call: -
cdr3_length: 13
v_call: TRBV20-1
cdr3_nt: TGCAGTGCTAGCGGGAGAGACCAAGAGACCCAGTACTTC
cdr3_aa: CSASGRDQETQYF

j_call: TRBJ1-4
clone_size: -
d_call: TRBD1
cdr3_length: 15
v_call: TRBV9
cdr3_nt: TGTGCCAGCAGCGTTAGGACAGGGGAAGGGGAAAAACTGTTTTTT
cdr3_aa: CASSVRTGEGEKLFF

j_call: TRBJ2-3
clone_size: -
d_call: TRBD2
cdr3_length: 16
v_call: TRBV4-3
cdr3_nt: TGCGCCAGCAGCCAAGATTCTAGCGGGATCTCAGATACGCAGTATTTT
cdr3_aa: CASSQDSSGISDTQYF

j_call: TRBJ2-6
clone_size: -
d_call: -
cdr3_length: 16
v_call: TRBV6-2/TRBV6-3
cdr3_nt: TGTGCCAGCAGCCCCCGAGGAGTTGCTGGGGCCAACGTCCTGACTTTC
cdr3_aa: CASSPRGVAGANVLTF

j_call: TRBJ2-3
clone_size: few
d_call: TRBD2
cdr3_length: 16
v_call: TRBV5-1
cdr3_nt: TGCGCCAGCAGCTTGGGCGGGAGACCTAGCACAGATACGCAGTATTTT
cdr3_aa: CASSLGGRPSTDTQYF

j_call: TRBJ1-4
clone_size: -
d_call: TRBD1
cdr3_length: 15
v_call: TRBV7-7
cdr3_nt: TGTGCCAGCAGTCCAACAGGGGAACTTAATGAAAAACTGTTTTTT
cdr3_aa: CASSPTGELNEKLFF

j_call: TRBJ2-5
clone_size: -
d_call: TRBD1
cdr3_length: 15
v_call: TRBV14
cdr3_nt: TGTGCCAGCAGCCAAGTAGTCCGACAGGGTGAGACCCAGTACTTC
cdr3_aa: CASSQVVRQGETQYF

j_call: TRBJ1-1
clone_size: many
d_call: -
cdr3_length: 15
v_call: TRBV3-1
cdr3_nt: TGTGCCAGCAGCCAAGAATCCCTTCGCCGGAGTGAAGCTTTCTTT
cdr3_aa: CASSQESLRRSEAFF

j_call: TRBJ1-3
clone_size: few
d_call: -
cdr3_length: 13
v_call: TRBV12-3/TRBV12-4
cdr3_nt: TGTGCCAGCAGTTTCTTGGGGGGAAACACCATATATTTT
cdr3_aa: CASSFLGGNTIYF

j_call: TRBJ2-7
clone_size: once
d_call: -
cdr3_length: 14
v_call: TRBV5-1
cdr3_nt: TGCGCCAGCAGCTTGGTTGCCCGCTCCTACGAGCAGTACTTC
cdr3_aa: CASSLVARSYEQYF

j_call: TRBJ1-5
clone_size: -
d_call: -
cdr3_length: 15
v_call: TRBV3-1
cdr3_nt: TGTGCCAGCAGCCAAGATAGGGTCGCCGGGAAGCCCCAGCATTTT
cdr3_aa: CASSQDRVAGKPQHF

j_call: TRBJ2-3
clone_size: -
d_call: TRBD2
cdr3_length: 15
v_call: TRBV5-1
cdr3_nt: TGCGCCAGCAGCCTAGCGGCTGCTGTCACAGATACGCAGTATTTT
cdr3_aa: CASSLAAAVTDTQYF

j_call: TRBJ1-1
clone_size: -
d_call: TRBD1
cdr3_length: 12
v_call: TRBV7-9
cdr3_nt: TGTGCCAGCAGCTTAGGGACAGGGGGTGCTTTCTTT
cdr3_aa: CASSLGTGGAFF

j_call: TRBJ2-1
clone_size: -
d_call: TRBD2
cdr3_length: 15
v_call: TRBV20-1
cdr3_nt: TGCAGTGCTAGCTCCCAGCGGGGGCCCTACAATGAGCAGTTCTTC
cdr3_aa: CSASSQRGPYNEQFF

j_call: TRBJ2-5
clone_size: few
d_call: TRBD2
cdr3_length: 16
v_call: TRBV3-1
cdr3_nt: TGTGCCAGCAGCCAAGAGATACTAGCGGGGTTCGAGACCCAGTACTTC
cdr3_aa: CASSQEILAGFETQYF

j_call: TRBJ1-1
clone_size: few
d_call: -
cdr3_length: 16
v_call: TRBV4-2
cdr3_nt: TGTGCCAGCAGCCAAGATTGGTCTACGGTGAACACTGAAGCTTTCTTT
cdr3_aa: CASSQDWSTVNTEAFF

j_call: TRBJ2-7
clone_size: -
d_call: -
cdr3_length: 13
v_call: TRBV7-9
cdr3_nt: TGTGCCAGCAGCTCCGAACGGCCCTACGAGCAGTACTTC
cdr3_aa: CASSSERPYEQYF

j_call: TRBJ2-1
clone_size: -
d_call: TRBD2
cdr3_length: 14
v_call: TRBV18
cdr3_nt: TGTGCCAGCTCTACCACGGCGGGGGACAATGAGCAGTTCTTC
cdr3_aa: CASSTTAGDNEQFF

j_call: TRBJ1-4
clone_size: few
d_call: -
cdr3_length: 15
v_call: TRBV28
cdr3_nt: TGTGCCAGCAGTTTTACAGGGAAGAGTGGTGAAAAACTGTTTTTT
cdr3_aa: CASSFTGKSGEKLFF

j_call: TRBJ2-5
clone_size: -
d_call: -
cdr3_length: 15
v_call: TRBV5-5
cdr3_nt: TGTGCCAGCAGCTTGGAAGGCAGGCTCTTCGAGACCCAGTACTTC
cdr3_aa: CASSLEGRLFETQYF

j_call: TRBJ2-1
clone_size: -
d_call: TRBD1
cdr3_length: 16
v_call: TRBV27
cdr3_nt: TGTGCCAGCAGTCGCCGACAGGGGGCGGTCATTTATGAGCAGTTCTTC
cdr3_aa: CASSRRQGAVIYEQFF

j_call: TRBJ2-1
clone_size: -
d_call: -
cdr3_length: 17
v_call: TRBV6-2/TRBV6-3
cdr3_nt: TGTGCCAGCAGTTACCTGTTGTTTAGGGGCTCCTACAATGAGCAGTTCTTC
cdr3_aa: CASSYLLFRGSYNEQFF

j_call: TRBJ2-5
clone_size: -
d_call: -
cdr3_length: 13
v_call: TRBV20-1
cdr3_nt: TGCAGTGCACCTCTCCAACCCCTGAAGACCCAGTACTTC
cdr3_aa: CSAPLQPLKTQYF

j_call: TRBJ2-3
clone_size: -
d_call: -
cdr3_length: 15
v_call: TRBV3-1
cdr3_nt: TGTGCCAGCAGCCAAGTGGCTAATGGGGGTAGGGGGCAGTATTTT
cdr3_aa: CASSQVANGGRGQYF

j_call: TRBJ2-2
clone_size: few
d_call: -
cdr3_length: 15
v_call: TRBV11-3
cdr3_nt: TGTGCCAGCAGCTTTAGCGTCCAATTCACCGGGGAGCTGTTTTTT
cdr3_aa: CASSFSVQFTGELFF

j_call: TRBJ2-2
clone_size: -
d_call: -
cdr3_length: 11
v_call: TRBV20-1
cdr3_nt: TGCAGTGCCAGGGCCACCGGGGAGCTGTTTTTT
cdr3_aa: CSARATGELFF

j_call: TRBJ1-2
clone_size: -
d_call: -
cdr3_length: 13
v_call: TRBV28
cdr3_nt: TGTGCCAGCAGCCCCGGGTCAGGCAGGGGCTACACCTTC
cdr3_aa: CASSPGSGRGYTF

j_call: TRBJ1-1
clone_size: -
d_call: -
cdr3_length: 11
v_call: TRBV20-1
cdr3_nt: TGCAGTGCTAAATCCGACAGGGAAGCTTTCTTT
cdr3_aa: CSAKSDREAFF

j_call: TRBJ1-4
clone_size: -
d_call: -
cdr3_length: 13
v_call: TRBV29-1
cdr3_nt: TGCAGCGTTCGTCGGGCAACTAATGAAAAACTGTTTTTT
cdr3_aa: CSVRRATNEKLFF

j_call: TRBJ2-7
clone_size: -
d_call: -
cdr3_length: 12
v_call: TRBV7-9
cdr3_nt: TGTGCCAGCAGCTTAACAGTTGACGAGCAGTACTTC
cdr3_aa: CASSLTVDEQYF

j_call: TRBJ2-1
clone_size: -
d_call: TRBD2
cdr3_length: 16
v_call: TRBV18
cdr3_nt: TGTGTCAGCTCACCGGAGCTAGCGGGGGGATTTAATGAGCAGTTCTTC
cdr3_aa: CVSSPELAGGFNEQFF

j_call: TRBJ2-7
clone_size: -
d_call: -
cdr3_length: 15
v_call: TRBV27
cdr3_nt: TGTGCCAGCAGTTTATCCGGACAGCCCTTCGGCGAGCAGTACTTC
cdr3_aa: CASSLSGQPFGEQYF

j_call: TRBJ1-1
clone_size: -
d_call: -
cdr3_length: 14
v_call: TRBV7-8
cdr3_nt: TGTGCCAGCAGCTTCTATCAGAAGAACACTGAAGCTTTCTTT
cdr3_aa: CASSFYQKNTEAFF

j_call: TRBJ2-7
clone_size: -
d_call: -
cdr3_length: 13
v_call: TRBV29-1
cdr3_nt: TGCAGCGTTCTAGCGACCCGCTCCTACGAGCAGTACTTC
cdr3_aa: CSVLATRSYEQYF

j_call: TRBJ2-5
clone_size: few
d_call: TRBD1
cdr3_length: 15
v_call: TRBV6-5
cdr3_nt: TGTGCCAGCAGTTACGGTTCAGGGACAGAAGAGACCCAGTACTTC
cdr3_aa: CASSYGSGTEETQYF

j_call: TRBJ2-7
clone_size: -
d_call: TRBD1
cdr3_length: 16
v_call: TRBV4-1
cdr3_nt: TGCGCCAGCAGCCGTAACCGGGACAGACTTCTCTACGAGCAGTACTTC
cdr3_aa: CASSRNRDRLLYEQYF

j_call: TRBJ2-5
clone_size: few
d_call: -
cdr3_length: 13
v_call: TRBV7-3
cdr3_nt: TGTGCCAGCAGCTTAACTCAGGACTCCCTACCGTTCTTC
cdr3_aa: CASSLTQDSLPFF

j_call: TRBJ1-5
clone_size: few
d_call: -
cdr3_length: 14
v_call: TRBV6-1
cdr3_nt: TGTGCCAGCCAACAGGCATATAGCAATCAGCCCCAGCATTTT
cdr3_aa: CASQQAYSNQPQHF

j_call: TRBJ1-1
clone_size: few
d_call: -
cdr3_length: 14
v_call: TRBV5-1
cdr3_nt: TGCGCCAGCAGCTTGGCTGGGGATCGCACTGAAGCTTTCTTT
cdr3_aa: CASSLAGDRTEAFF

j_call: TRBJ2-1
clone_size: -
d_call: -
cdr3_length: 12
v_call: TRBV3-1
cdr3_nt: TGTGCCAGCAGCCAAGAAGCTCCTGAGCAGTTCTTC
cdr3_aa: CASSQEAPEQFF

j_call: TRBJ1-4
clone_size: few
d_call: TRBD1
cdr3_length: 13
v_call: TRBV7-2
cdr3_nt: TGTGCCAGCAGCTACGACAGGGGAGAAAAACTGTTTTTT
cdr3_aa: CASSYDRGEKLFF

j_call: TRBJ2-7
clone_size: -
d_call: -
cdr3_length: 15
v_call: TRBV12-3/TRBV12-4
cdr3_nt: TGTGCCAGCAGTTTAGAGGGATCCAGTAACTACGAGCAGTACTTC
cdr3_aa: CASSLEGSSNYEQYF

j_call: TRBJ2-3
clone_size: -
d_call: -
cdr3_length: 14
v_call: TRBV4-1
cdr3_nt: TGCGCCAGCAGCGAAGGGGGGGTAGTGGATACGCAGTATTTT
cdr3_aa: CASSEGGVVDTQYF